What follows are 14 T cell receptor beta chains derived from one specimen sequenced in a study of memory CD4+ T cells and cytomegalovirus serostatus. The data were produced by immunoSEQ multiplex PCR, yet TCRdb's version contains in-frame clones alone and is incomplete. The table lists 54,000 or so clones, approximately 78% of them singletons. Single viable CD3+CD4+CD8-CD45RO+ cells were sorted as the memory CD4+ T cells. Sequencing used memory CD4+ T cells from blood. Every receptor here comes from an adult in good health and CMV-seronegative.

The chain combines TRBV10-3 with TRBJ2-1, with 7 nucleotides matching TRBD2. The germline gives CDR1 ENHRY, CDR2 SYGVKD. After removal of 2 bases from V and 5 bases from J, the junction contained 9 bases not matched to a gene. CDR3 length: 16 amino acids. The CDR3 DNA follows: TGTGCCATCAGTGAGAGCGCGGGAGATTCAGACAATGAGCAGTTCTTC. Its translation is CAISESAGDSDNEQFF.

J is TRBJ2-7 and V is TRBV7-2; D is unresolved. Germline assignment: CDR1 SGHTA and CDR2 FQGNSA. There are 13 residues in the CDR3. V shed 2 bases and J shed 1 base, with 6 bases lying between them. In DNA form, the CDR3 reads TGTGCCAGCAGCTTATCAGGATCCTACGAGCAGTACTTC. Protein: CASSLSGSYEQYF.

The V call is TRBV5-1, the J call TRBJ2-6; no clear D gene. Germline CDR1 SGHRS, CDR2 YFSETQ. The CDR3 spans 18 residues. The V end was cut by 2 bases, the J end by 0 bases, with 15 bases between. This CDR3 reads CASSFVLPQSSGANVLTF. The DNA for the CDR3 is TGCGCCAGCAGCTTCGTCTTACCCCAAAGCTCTGGGGCCAACGTCCTGACTTTC.

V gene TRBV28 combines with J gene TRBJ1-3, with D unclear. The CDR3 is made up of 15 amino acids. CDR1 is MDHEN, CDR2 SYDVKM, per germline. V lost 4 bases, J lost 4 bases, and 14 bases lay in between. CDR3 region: CASSSPRVFGNTIYF. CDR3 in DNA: TGTGCCAGCAGTTCACCTAGGGTGTTCGGAAACACCATATATTTT.

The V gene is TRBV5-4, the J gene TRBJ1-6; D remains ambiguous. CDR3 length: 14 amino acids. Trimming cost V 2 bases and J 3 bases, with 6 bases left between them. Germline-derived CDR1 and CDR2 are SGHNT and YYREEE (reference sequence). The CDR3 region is CASSFGNYNSPLHF. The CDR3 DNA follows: TGTGCCAGCAGCTTCGGAAACTATAATTCACCCCTCCACTTT.

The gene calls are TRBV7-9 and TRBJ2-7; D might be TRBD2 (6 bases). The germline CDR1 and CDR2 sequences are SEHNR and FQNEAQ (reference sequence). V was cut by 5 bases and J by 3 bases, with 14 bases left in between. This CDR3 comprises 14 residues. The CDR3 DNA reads TGTGCCAGCAGCCCCAAGGGACTTAACTACGAGCAGTACTTC. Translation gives CASSPKGLNYEQYF.

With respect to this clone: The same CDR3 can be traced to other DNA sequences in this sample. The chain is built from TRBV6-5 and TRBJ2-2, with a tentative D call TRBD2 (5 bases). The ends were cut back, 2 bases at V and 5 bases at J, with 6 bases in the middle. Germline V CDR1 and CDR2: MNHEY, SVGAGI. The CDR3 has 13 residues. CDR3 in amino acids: CASSYRGTGELFF. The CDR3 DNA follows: TGTGCCAGCAGTTACCGGGGAACCGGGGAGCTGTTTTTT.

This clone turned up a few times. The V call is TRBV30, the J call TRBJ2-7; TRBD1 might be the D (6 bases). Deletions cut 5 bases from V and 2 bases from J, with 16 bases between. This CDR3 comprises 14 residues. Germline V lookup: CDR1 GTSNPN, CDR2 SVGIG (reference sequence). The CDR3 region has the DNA TGTGCCTGGCTCCCACAGGGACCCACCTACGAGCAGTACTTC. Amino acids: CAWLPQGPTYEQYF.

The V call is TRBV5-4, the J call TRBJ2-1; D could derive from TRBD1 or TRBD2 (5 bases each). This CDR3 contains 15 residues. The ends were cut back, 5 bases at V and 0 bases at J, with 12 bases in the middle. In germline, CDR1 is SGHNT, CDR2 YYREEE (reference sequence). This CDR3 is CASSDGTGSYNEQFF. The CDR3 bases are TGTGCCAGCAGTGACGGGACGGGCTCCTACAATGAGCAGTTCTTC. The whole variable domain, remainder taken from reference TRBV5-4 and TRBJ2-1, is ETGVTQSPTHLIKTRGQQVTLRCSSQSGHNTVSWYQQALGQGPQFIFQYYREEENGRGNFPPRFSGLQFPNYSSELNVNALELDDSALYLCASSDGTGSYNEQFFGPGTRLTVL.

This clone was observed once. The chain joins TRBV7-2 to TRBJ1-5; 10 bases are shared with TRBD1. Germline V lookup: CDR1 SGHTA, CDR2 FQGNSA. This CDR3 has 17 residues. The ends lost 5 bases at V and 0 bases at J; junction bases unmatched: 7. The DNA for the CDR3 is TGTGCCAGCAGCCTGAGAGGGGACAGGGGTAGCAATCAGCCCCAGCATTTT. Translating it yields CASSLRGDRGSNQPQHF.

The CDR3 sequence is CASSQSGEQFF. CDR3 coding DNA: TGTGCCAGCAGCCAGTCTGGTGAGCAGTTCTTC. The rearrangement joins TRBV7-9 to TRBJ2-1; D gene ambiguous. Per the germline V gene, CDR1 is SEHNR and CDR2 is FQNEAQ (reference sequence). V lost 5 bases and J lost 9, with 8 bases in between. The CDR3 has 11 amino acids.

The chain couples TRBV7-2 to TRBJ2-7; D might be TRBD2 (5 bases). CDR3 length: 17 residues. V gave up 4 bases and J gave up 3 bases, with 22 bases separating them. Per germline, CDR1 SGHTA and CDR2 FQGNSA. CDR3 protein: CASSSGFASQINYEQYF. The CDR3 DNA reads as TGTGCCAGCAGCTCCGGCTTCGCTAGCCAAATCAACTACGAGCAGTACTTC.

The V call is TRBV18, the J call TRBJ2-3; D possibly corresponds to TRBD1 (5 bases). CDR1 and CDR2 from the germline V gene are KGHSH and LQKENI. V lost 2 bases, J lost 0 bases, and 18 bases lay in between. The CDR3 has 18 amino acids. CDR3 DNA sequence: TGTGCCAGCTCACCAATAATGGTCAGGGATCGGAGCACAGATACGCAGTATTTT. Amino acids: CASSPIMVRDRSTDTQYF. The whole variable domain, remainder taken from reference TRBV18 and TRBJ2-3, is NAGVMQNPRHLVRRRGQEARLRCSPMKGHSHVYWYRQLPEEGLKFMVYLQKENIIDESGMPKERFSAEFPKEGPSILRIQQVVRGDSAAYFCASSPIMVRDRSTDTQYFGPGTRLTVL.

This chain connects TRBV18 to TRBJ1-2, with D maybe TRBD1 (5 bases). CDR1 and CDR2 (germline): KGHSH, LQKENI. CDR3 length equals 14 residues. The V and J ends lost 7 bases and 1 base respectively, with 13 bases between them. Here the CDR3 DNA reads TGTGCCAGCTTACAGGCTGGGGATAACTATGGCTACACCTTC. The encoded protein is CASLQAGDNYGYTF.